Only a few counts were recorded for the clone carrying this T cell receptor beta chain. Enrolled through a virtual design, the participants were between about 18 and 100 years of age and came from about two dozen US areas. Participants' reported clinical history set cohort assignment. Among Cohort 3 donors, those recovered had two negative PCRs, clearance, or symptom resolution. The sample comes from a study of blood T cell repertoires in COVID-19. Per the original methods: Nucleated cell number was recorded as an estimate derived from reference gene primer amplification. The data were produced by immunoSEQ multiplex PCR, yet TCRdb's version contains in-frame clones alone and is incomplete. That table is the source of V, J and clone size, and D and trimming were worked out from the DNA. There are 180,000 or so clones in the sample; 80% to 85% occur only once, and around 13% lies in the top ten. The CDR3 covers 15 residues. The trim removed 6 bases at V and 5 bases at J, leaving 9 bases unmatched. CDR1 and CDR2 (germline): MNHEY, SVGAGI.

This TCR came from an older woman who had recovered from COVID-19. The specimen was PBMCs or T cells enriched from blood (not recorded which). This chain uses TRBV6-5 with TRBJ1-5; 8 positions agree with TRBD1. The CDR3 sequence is CASRHRQGWDQPQHF. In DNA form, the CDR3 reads TGTGCCAGCAGACACCGACAGGGGTGGGATCAGCCCCAGCATTTT.